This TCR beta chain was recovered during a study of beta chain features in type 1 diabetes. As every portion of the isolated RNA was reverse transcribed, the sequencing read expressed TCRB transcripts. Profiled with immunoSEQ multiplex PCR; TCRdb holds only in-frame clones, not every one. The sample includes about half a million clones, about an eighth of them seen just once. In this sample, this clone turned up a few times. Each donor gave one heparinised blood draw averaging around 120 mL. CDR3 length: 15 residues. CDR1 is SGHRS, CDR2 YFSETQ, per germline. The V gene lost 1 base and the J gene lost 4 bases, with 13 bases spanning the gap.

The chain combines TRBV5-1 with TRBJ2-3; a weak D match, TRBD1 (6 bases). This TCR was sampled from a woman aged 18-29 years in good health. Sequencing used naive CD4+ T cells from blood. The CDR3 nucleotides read TGCGCCAGCAGCTTGCAGGGGCGCGGTGCAGATACGCAGTATTTT. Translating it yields CASSLQGRGADTQYF.